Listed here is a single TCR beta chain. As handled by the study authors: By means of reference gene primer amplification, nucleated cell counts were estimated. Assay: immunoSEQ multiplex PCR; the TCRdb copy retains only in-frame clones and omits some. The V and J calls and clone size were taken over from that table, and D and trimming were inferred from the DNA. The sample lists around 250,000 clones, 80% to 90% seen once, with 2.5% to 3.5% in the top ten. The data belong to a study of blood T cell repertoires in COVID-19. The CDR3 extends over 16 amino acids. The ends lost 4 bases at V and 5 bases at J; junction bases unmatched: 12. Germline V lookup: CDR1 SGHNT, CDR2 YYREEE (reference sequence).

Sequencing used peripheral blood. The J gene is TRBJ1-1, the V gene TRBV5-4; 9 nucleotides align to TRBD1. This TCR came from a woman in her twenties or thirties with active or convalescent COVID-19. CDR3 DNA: TGTGCCAGCAGCCCTCGGACAGGGGAGGGAGAAACTGAAGCTTTCTTT. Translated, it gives CASSPRTGEGETEAFF.